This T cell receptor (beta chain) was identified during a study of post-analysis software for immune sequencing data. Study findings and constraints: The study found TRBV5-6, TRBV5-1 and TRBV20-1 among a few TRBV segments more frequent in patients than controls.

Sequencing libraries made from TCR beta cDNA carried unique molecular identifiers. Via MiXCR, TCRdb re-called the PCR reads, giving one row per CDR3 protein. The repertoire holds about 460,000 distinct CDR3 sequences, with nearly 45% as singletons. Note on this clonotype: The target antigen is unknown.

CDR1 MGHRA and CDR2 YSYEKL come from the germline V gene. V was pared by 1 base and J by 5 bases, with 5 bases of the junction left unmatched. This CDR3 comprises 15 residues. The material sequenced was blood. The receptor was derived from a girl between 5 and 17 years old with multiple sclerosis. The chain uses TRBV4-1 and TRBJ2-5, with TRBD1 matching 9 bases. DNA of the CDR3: TGCGCCAGCAGCCAAGGCGGACAGGGGTCCGAGACCCAGTACTTC. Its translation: CASSQGGQGSETQYF.